The T cell receptor beta chain under discussion was sequenced for a study of cytotoxic CD8 clonotypes in ibrutinib-treated CLL. Measured with immunoSEQ multiplex PCR; TCRdb has only the in-frame clones, and not every one. The table lists more than 110,000 clones, approximately 80% of them singletons. This clone was detected once. J gave up 2 bases and V 4 bases, and 4 bases lay outside the gene matches. The CDR3 totals 14 residues. The germline gives CDR1 SGHRS, CDR2 YFSETQ. Cryopreserved PBMCs yielded approximately 1.9 micrograms of genomic DNA for TCR beta libraries. The rearrangement links TRBV5-1 to TRBJ2-7, with 9 bases fitting TRBD1. This receptor was obtained from a human donor with chronic lymphocytic leukemia. Sample: PBMCs, taken after 36 months of ibrutinib treatment. The CDR3 spells CASSPGTGPYEQYF. In nucleotides, the CDR3 is TGCGCCAGCAGCCCCGGGACAGGGCCCTACGAGCAGTACTTC. The full variable domain, with the rest looked up from reference TRBV5-1 and TRBJ2-7, is KAGVTQTPRYLIKTRGQQVTLSCSPISGHRSVSWYQQTPGQGLQFLFEYFSETQRNKGNFPGRFSGRQFSNSRSEMNVSTLELGDSALYLCASSPGTGPYEQYFGPGTRLTVT.